Only one count was recorded for the clone carrying this T cell receptor (beta chain). The data were taken from a study of CD8 T cells in Susac syndrome. Sequencing of TCR beta was performed on blood CD8+ T cells and on blood CD4+ T cells. The CD8+ and CD4+ T cells were isolated magnetically using a negative isolation approach, whereas the TEMRA cells were enriched by FACS. Random hexamers served to reverse transcribe roughly 0.5 to 1 ug RNA. Multiplex PCR with immunoSEQ amplified the TCR beta CDR3 across 54 Vbeta and 13 Jbeta. Each CDR3 protein gets one entry after TCRdb re-called the immunoSEQ multiplex PCR reads with MiXCR. The sample has about 300,000 distinct CDR3 sequences; around 89% are singletons. The sequence derives from a human donor with multiple sclerosis. Material: CD8+ T cells from PBMCs.

The CDR3 nucleotides read TGTGCCAGTAGGGGGACAGGGGCCTACGAGCAGTACTTC. Translated, it gives CASRGTGAYEQYF. The J gene is TRBJ2-7, the V gene TRBV19, with TRBD1 matching over 10 bases. With 6 bases clipped from V and 2 bases from J, the junction kept 1 base outside the gene matches. The CDR3 length is 13 residues. CDR1 is LNHDA and CDR2 is SQIVND in the germline V gene (reference sequence).